The 4 T cell receptor beta chains reported below all come from one sample, sequenced in a study of graft-versus-host responses after intestinal transplantation. Some clones are missing from TCRdb's copy, which holds only in-frame ones; the method was immunoSEQ multiplex PCR. Altogether 100,000 to 120,000 clones are present, 80% to 95% being singletons, with the ten largest covering around 0.49%. These receptors' antigens are unknown. The sequencing used unstimulated CD8+ T cells sorted from spleen or lymph node cells, collected before intestinal transplant. The receptors shown here come from a human donor who received an intestinal transplant.

The V gene is TRBV13, the J gene TRBJ1-1, with TRBD1 matching 8 bases. The CDR3 is 15 residues long. J gave up 4 bases and V 5 bases, and 9 bases lay outside the gene matches. The germline V gene encodes CDR1 PRHDT and CDR2 FYEKMQ (reference sequence). The CDR3 protein is CASSLGRTGTTEAFF. In nucleotides, the CDR3 is TGTGCCAGCAGCCTTGGCCGGACAGGGACCACTGAAGCTTTCTTT.

J is TRBJ2-7 and V is TRBV27, with no clear D. The CDR3 is 13 amino acids. The germline gives CDR1 MNHEY, CDR2 SMNVEV (reference sequence). Trimming pared 0 bases from V and 8 bases from J, leaving 11 bases between. This CDR3 is CASSLSSLNQQYF. The CDR3, as DNA: TGTGCCAGCAGTTTATCGAGTCTCAATCAGCAGTACTTC.

This chain uses TRBV6-6 with TRBJ2-3; D is unresolved. The CDR3 contains 14 residues. V was cut by 4 bases and J by 2 bases, with 10 bases left in between. The germline CDR1 and CDR2 sequences are MNHNY and SVGAGI (reference sequence). CDR3 protein: CASSSDHFTDTQYF. The CDR3 bases are TGTGCCAGCAGTTCCGATCACTTCACAGATACGCAGTATTTT.

This chain uses TRBV2 with TRBJ2-1, with 7 positions matching TRBD2. This CDR3 contains 15 residues. Germline CDR1 reads SNHLY; CDR2 reads FYNNEI. J lost 1 base, V lost 8 bases, and 8 bases had no gene match. DNA for the CDR3: TGTGCCAGCTTGGGCGGGAGTGGGTCCTACAATGAGCAGTTCTTC. Translation gives CASLGGSGSYNEQFF.